The 2 T cell receptor beta chains below come from one sample, sequenced in a study of monozygotic twins with inflammatory bowel disease. For each CDR3 protein, TCRdb gives one entry from its re-call of the 5' RACE reads, without DNA. The sample totals 400,000 or so distinct CDR3 sequences. The sequenced material came from blood. The receptor set was obtained from a human donor with ulcerative colitis or Crohn's disease, or a healthy co-twin of an affected twin (not recorded which).

This rearrangement joins TRBV11-2 to TRBJ2-1; checking the TCRdb D call of TRBD2 is not possible without DNA. The CDR3 has 20 amino acids. Germline lookup yields CDR1 SGHAT and CDR2 FQNNGV. CDR3: CASSPRLAGGIFSSYNEQFF.

The chain has TRBV6-4 and TRBJ2-6; TCRdb's D gene call, TRBD1, goes unchecked for lack of DNA. The CDR3 covers 14 residues. CDR1 and CDR2 from the germline V gene are MRHNA and SNTAGT. The CDR3 loop is CASSERPGANVLTF.